Each of the 26 T cell receptor beta chains below was sequenced from the same sample in a study of blood T cell repertoires in COVID-19. The protocol was immunoSEQ multiplex PCR, while the TCRdb copy is restricted to in-frame clones and leaves out a portion. The table lists 150,000 to 200,000 clones, around four fifths of them singletons. Sequencing was carried out using peripheral blood. The receptors come from a woman in her twenties or thirties with acute or convalescent COVID-19.

The chain joins TRBV28 to TRBJ2-7, with TRBD2 identical over 12 bases. CDR3 length equals 13 residues. CDR1 is MDHEN, CDR2 SYDVKM, per germline. J was trimmed by 1 base and V by 8 bases; bases with no gene match: 0. The DNA for the CDR3 is TGTGCCAGCGGACTAGCGGGATCCTACGAGCAGTACTTC. As protein: CASGLAGSYEQYF.

J is TRBJ1-3 and V is TRBV19; D is ambiguous. The V and J ends lost 3 bases and 2 bases respectively, with 8 bases between them. CDR3 size: 14 residues. Germline assignment: CDR1 LNHDA and CDR2 SQIVND (reference sequence). CDR3 in amino acids: CASSMRSTGNTIYF. The DNA of the CDR3 is TGTGCCAGTAGTATGCGGAGTACTGGAAACACCATATATTTT.

This clone was counted only a few times. V gene TRBV7-8 combines with J gene TRBJ1-1; unclear D gene. The V end lost 2 bases, the J end lost 5 bases, and 12 bases lay between the germline ends. The CDR3 has 14 amino acids. Germline V lookup: CDR1 SGHVS, CDR2 FQNEAQ. The CDR3 sequence is CASSLMVVQTEAFF. Here the CDR3 DNA reads TGTGCCAGCAGCTTAATGGTGGTCCAGACTGAAGCTTTCTTT.

The V call is TRBV7-5, the J call TRBJ1-5; the DNA was not used to check the table's D call, TRBD1. TRBV7-5 is deemed a pseudogene. The CDR3 length is 15 residues. This chain's CDR3 is CVRPGRGRDDQPQHF. The CDR3 DNA reads as TGTGTCAGACCTGGAAGGGGGCGAGATGATCAGCCCCAGCATTTT.

The chain is built from TRBV11-2 and TRBJ2-7; D gene ambiguous. The V gene's germline CDR1 is SGHAT and CDR2 FQNNGV. The CDR3 spans 15 residues. Trimming left V 1 base short and J 7 bases short, with 17 bases between. The CDR3 DNA follows: TGTGCCAGCAGCTTAGTCGGAGACGGAGCTTGGGAGCAGTACTTC. It encodes CASSLVGDGAWEQYF.

The chain links TRBV24-1 to TRBJ2-3, with D unclear. Germline lookup yields CDR1 KGHDR and CDR2 SFDVKD. Between the trimmed V and J ends, which lost 5 bases and 0 bases, there was a span of 14 bases. The CDR3 consists of 16 residues. CDR3 DNA: TGTGCCACCAGTGGTAGAGGAGTGTACAGCACAGATACGCAGTATTTT. It yields the protein CATSGRGVYSTDTQYF.

V usage is TRBV28 and J usage is TRBJ2-3; 9 nucleotides agree with TRBD2. Germline trimming cut 1 base from V and 5 bases from J; bases unmatched to any gene: 7. The CDR3 spans 16 residues. From germline, CDR1 is MDHEN and CDR2 SYDVKM. CDR3 nucleotides: TGTGCCAGCAGTTTATCGACTAGCGGTTTTAGAGATACGCAGTATTTT. Its protein is CASSLSTSGFRDTQYF.

V and J are TRBV21-1 and TRBJ1-3. TRBV21-1 is described as a pseudogene. The CDR3 extends over 17 amino acids. CDR3 residues: CASSIRVEGSSGNTIYF. CDR3 sequence (DNA): TGTGCCAGCAGCATCCGAGTAGAGGGCAGCTCTGGAAACACCATATATTTT.

There are a few counts of this clone. The chain is built from TRBV19 and TRBJ1-1; 7 bases are a match to TRBD1. Germline assignment: CDR1 LNHDA and CDR2 SQIVND (reference sequence). The V and J ends lost 2 bases and 3 bases, in that order; junction bases with no gene match: 0. The CDR3 is made up of 13 amino acids. CDR3 residues: CASSITGDTEAFF. CDR3 DNA sequence: TGTGCCAGTAGTATAACAGGGGACACTGAAGCTTTCTTT.

The CDR3 is CASSDRGWGGYTF. CDR3 sequence (DNA): TGTGCCAGCAGTGACAGGGGTTGGGGAGGCTACACCTTC. The J gene is TRBJ1-2, the V gene TRBV25-1; maybe TRBD1 (6 bases). This CDR3 is built from 13 residues. The V gene's germline CDR1 is MGHDK and CDR2 SYGVNS. V lost 3 bases and J 8 bases, leaving 13 bases between the germline ends.

The V call is TRBV21-1, the J call TRBJ1-6. TRBV21-1 is a pseudogene. The CDR3 is made up of 17 amino acids. The CDR3 loop is CASSIPRGSSYNSPLHF. The CDR3 DNA reads TGTGCCAGCAGCATCCCCCGGGGAAGCTCCTATAATTCACCCCTCCACTTT.

CDR3 sequence (DNA): TGCGCCAGCAGCTTTCTCCAGGGGTCAGAGACCCAGTACTTC. Protein product: CASSFLQGSETQYF. V is TRBV5-1 and J is TRBJ2-5, with D possibly TRBD1 on 6 matching bases. With 2 bases removed from V and 4 bases from J, the gap between germline ends came to 12 bases. This CDR3 is built from 14 residues. Germline CDR1 reads SGHRS; CDR2 reads YFSETQ.

As regards this clone: The DNA is omitted, as the CDR3 cannot be located on it reliably, and the CDR3 follows TCRdb's listing. The genes are TRBV7-9 and TRBJ1-5. The CDR3 comprises 17 residues, both ends counted. The germline V gene has CDR1 SEHNR and CDR2 FQNEAQ (reference sequence). CDR3: CASSFYTFGGGNQPQHF.

This clone has a handful of counts. The chain uses TRBV6-6 and TRBJ1-1, with D unresolved. Germline CDR1 MNHNY, CDR2 SVGAGI (reference sequence). The V end was cut by 8 bases, the J end by 3 bases, with 25 bases between. CDR3 length: 17 amino acids. For the CDR3, the DNA is TGTGCCAGCCGTCGGCTAACAAGGAGTTGGTCGGACACTGAAGCTTTCTTT. This sequence encodes CASRRLTRSWSDTEAFF.

This clone occurred once. V and J are TRBV7-9 and TRBJ1-4; the D gene is possibly TRBD1 (5 bases). The CDR3 has 16 amino acids. The germline V gene has CDR1 SEHNR and CDR2 FQNEAQ (reference sequence). The V end lost 2 bases, the J end lost 2 bases, and 12 bases lay between the germline ends. DNA for the CDR3: TGTGCCAGCAGCTTACAGGGTACGGGCACTAATGAAAAACTGTTTTTT. Its translation: CASSLQGTGTNEKLFF.

This clone was seen only once. The genes are TRBV2 and TRBJ1-3, with 10 bases identical to TRBD1. The CDR3 runs to 15 residues. Germline CDR1 SNHLY, CDR2 FYNNEI. Germline trimming cut 4 bases from V and 4 bases from J; bases unmatched to any gene: 4. This CDR3 reads CASSGDRGIGNTIYF. The CDR3 DNA is TGTGCCAGCAGTGGGGACAGGGGAATCGGAAACACCATATATTTT.

The gene calls are TRBV7-2 and TRBJ2-2; possibly TRBD1 for D (5 bases). Germline assignment: CDR1 SGHTA and CDR2 FQGNSA. The CDR3 contains 16 residues. V lost 1 base, J lost 4 bases, and 13 bases lay in between. The CDR3 DNA reads as TGTGCCAGCAGCTTAGACAGGTCCTTGGTCACCGGGGAGCTGTTTTTT. Amino acid sequence: CASSLDRSLVTGELFF.

This clone has more than one count but fewer than ten. This sample also contains other DNA sequences that code for the same CDR3. The CDR3 coding sequence is TGTGCCAGCCGGGACAGCCTTTATGGCTACACCTTC. The encoded protein is CASRDSLYGYTF. The chain recombines TRBV6-5 with TRBJ1-2; 7 bases align to TRBD1. There are 12 residues in the CDR3. V lost 8 bases, J lost 5 bases, and 5 bases stayed unmatched. From germline, CDR1 is MNHEY and CDR2 SVGAGI.

The V gene is TRBV4-2, the J gene TRBJ2-7; D is possibly TRBD2 (7 bases). Germline loops: CDR1 LGHNA, CDR2 YNFKEQ. The CDR3 loop spans 16 amino acids. The ends were cut back, 0 bases at V and 4 bases at J, with 16 bases in the middle. In DNA form, the CDR3 reads TGTGCCAGCAGCCAAGATAAGGGGGAGGGCCATTACGAGCAGTACTTC. Amino acids: CASSQDKGEGHYEQYF.

The J gene is TRBJ2-2, the V gene TRBV5-1; no reliable D call. The germline gives CDR1 SGHRS, CDR2 YFSETQ. This CDR3 is built from 13 residues. V was trimmed by 4 bases and J by 1 base, leaving 5 bases between them. CDR3 sequence reads: CASSPGNTGELFF. CDR3 nucleotide sequence: TGCGCCAGCAGCCCGGGGAACACCGGGGAGCTGTTTTTT.

V usage is TRBV14 and J usage is TRBJ2-5; D is ambiguous. V lost 0 bases and J lost 10, with 12 bases in between. CDR3 length equals 13 residues. CDR1 is SGHDN and CDR2 is FVKESK in the germline V gene. In nucleotides, the CDR3 is TGTGCCAGCAGCCAAGAGAGACGAGGAAACCAGTACTTC. It encodes CASSQERRGNQYF.

CDR3: CASSILSGRARGELFF. In DNA, the CDR3 is TGTGCCAGTAGTATTCTTAGCGGGAGGGCTCGCGGGGAGCTGTTTTTT. V is TRBV19 and J is TRBJ2-2, with 11 nucleotides matching TRBD2. V was pared by 3 bases and J by 7 bases, with 7 bases of the junction left unmatched. This CDR3 is 16 amino acids long. In germline, CDR1 is LNHDA, CDR2 SQIVND (reference sequence).

The rearrangement joins TRBV10-2 to TRBJ1-1, with 9 bases aligning to TRBD1. The CDR3 runs to 16 residues. V shed 4 bases, J shed 1 base, and the junction held 7 bases outside the gene matches. Germline loops: CDR1 WSHSY, CDR2 SAAADI. CDR3 in amino acids: CASSADRGVKNTEAFF. The CDR3 DNA follows: TGCGCCAGCAGTGCAGACAGGGGGGTTAAGAACACTGAAGCTTTCTTT.

This chain uses TRBV18 with TRBJ2-4; 8 bases agree with TRBD1. V lost 5 bases and J lost 6; bases outside the gene matches: 3. Germline V gene lookup returns CDR1 KGHSH and CDR2 LQKENI. The CDR3 has 13 amino acids. CDR3 loop: CASSADRVNIQYF. CDR3 DNA: TGTGCCAGCTCAGCGGACAGGGTAAACATTCAGTACTTC.

The rearrangement links TRBV24-1 to TRBJ2-7; 7 bases agree with TRBD1. This CDR3 region has 14 residues. V gave up 3 bases and J gave up 5 bases; unmatched junction bases: 6. Per the germline V gene, CDR1 is KGHDR and CDR2 is SFDVKD. The CDR3 region is CATSDKDRVDEQYF. In DNA form, the CDR3 reads TGTGCCACCAGTGATAAAGACAGGGTTGACGAGCAGTACTTC.

The sample holds one count of this clone. A junction end diverges from the germline sequence, so it may reflect a read error. The V gene is TRBV28, the J gene TRBJ2-7, with 10 bases that match TRBD1. Germline V gene sequence: CDR1 MDHEN, CDR2 SYDVKM. The CDR3 extends over 13 amino acids. In DNA, the CDR3 is TGTGCCAGCAGTTTAATCTCAAGGACAGGGGGAATCTTC. Its translation: CASSLISRTGGIF.